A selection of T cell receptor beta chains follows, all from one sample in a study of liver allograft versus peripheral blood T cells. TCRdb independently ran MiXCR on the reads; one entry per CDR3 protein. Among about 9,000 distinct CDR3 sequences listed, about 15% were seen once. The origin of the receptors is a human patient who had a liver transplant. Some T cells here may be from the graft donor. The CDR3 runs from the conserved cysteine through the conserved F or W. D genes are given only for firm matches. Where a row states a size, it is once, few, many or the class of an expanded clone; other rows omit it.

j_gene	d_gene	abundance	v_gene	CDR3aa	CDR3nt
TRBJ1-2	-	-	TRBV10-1	CAIYPDRHYGYTF	TGCGCCATTTACCCGGACAGACACTATGGCTACACCTTC
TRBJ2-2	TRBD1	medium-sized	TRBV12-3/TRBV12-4	CASRIQGARRTGELFF	TGTGCCAGCAGGATACAGGGGGCGCGTCGCACCGGGGAGCTGTTTTTT
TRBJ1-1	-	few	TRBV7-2	CASSLAGRTEAFF	TGTGCCAGCAGCTTAGCAGGGAGGACTGAAGCTTTCTTT
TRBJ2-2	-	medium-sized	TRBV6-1	CASSYSLAGMYTGELFF	TGTGCCAGCAGTTACTCCTTGGCAGGGATGTACACCGGGGAGCTGTTTTTT
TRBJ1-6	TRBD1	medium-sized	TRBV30	CAWRSGGNSPLHF	TGTGCCTGGAGGTCAGGGGGAAATTCACCCCTCCACTTT
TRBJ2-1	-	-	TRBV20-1	CSASEGEGGRFF	TGCAGTGCTAGTGAAGGGGAGGGGGGGCGGTTCTTC
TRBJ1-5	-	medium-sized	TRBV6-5	CASGTAWSNQPQHF	TGTGCCAGCGGGACCGCTTGGTCCAATCAGCCCCAGCATTTT
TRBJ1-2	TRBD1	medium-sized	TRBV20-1	CSAPRQGSSYGYTF	TGCAGTGCTCCCAGACAGGGATCCAGCTATGGCTACACCTTC
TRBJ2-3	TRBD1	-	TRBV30	CAWSAGQGITDTQYF	TGTGCCTGGAGTGCGGGACAGGGGATCACAGATACGCAGTATTTT
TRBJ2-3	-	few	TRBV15	CATSRGQDADTQYF	TGTGCCACCAGCAGAGGACAGGACGCAGATACGCAGTATTTT
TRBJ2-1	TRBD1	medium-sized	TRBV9	CASSVAGQGGEQFF	TGTGCCAGCAGCGTAGCTGGACAGGGGGGTGAGCAGTTCTTC
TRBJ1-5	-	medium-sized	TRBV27	CASSLQRNQPQHF	TGTGCCAGCAGTTTACAGAGAAATCAGCCCCAGCATTTT
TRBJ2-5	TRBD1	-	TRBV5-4	CANSFRTGGVSQETQYF	TGTGCCAACAGCTTTCGGACAGGGGGCGTCAGCCAAGAGACCCAGTACTTC
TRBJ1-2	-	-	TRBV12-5	CASGLGVPLRGYTF	TGTGCTAGTGGTTTGGGCGTCCCTCTTCGCGGCTACACCTTC
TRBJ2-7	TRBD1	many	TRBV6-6	CATDRGPTYEQYF	TGTGCCACAGACAGGGGACCCACCTACGAGCAGTACTTC
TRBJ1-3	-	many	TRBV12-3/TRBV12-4	CASSLRHSGNTIYF	TGTGCCAGCAGTCTCAGGCACTCTGGAAACACCATATATTTT
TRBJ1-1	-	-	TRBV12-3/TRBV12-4	CASSRPAGLTEAFF	TGTGCCAGCAGCCGCCCGGCAGGACTCACTGAAGCTTTCTTT